What follows are 8 T cell receptor beta chains derived from one specimen sequenced in a study of CD8 T cells in ankylosing spondylitis (dated by TCRdb to 2015 to 2018). Library generation was performed with 5' RACE. Instrument on record: Illumina MiSeq. Starting from the raw public reads, TCRdb applied fastp trimming at Q25, assembled clones with MiXCR and retained in-frame beta chains. Every distinct CDR3 protein forms one entry, paired with its most common genes and DNA. The sample table holds 15,000 or so distinct CDR3 sequences, of which approximately 8% were seen once. The top ten clones comprise less than 35% of the sample. What was sequenced was blood. These receptors were collected from a male donor with ankylosing spondylitis or in good health (not recorded which).

There are a few counts of this clonotype. The chain has TRBV12-3 or TRBV12-4 and TRBJ2-5, with D unclear. Between the trimmed V and J ends, which lost 3 bases and 2 bases, there was a span of 10 bases. CDR3 length: 14 residues. CDR3 region: CASSFRSQQETQYF. The CDR3 DNA is TGTGCCAGCAGTTTCAGGAGTCAACAAGAGACCCAGTACTTC.

This clonotype was counted many times. The chain is built from TRBV25-1 and TRBJ2-1; possibly TRBD1 for D (5 bases). The CDR3 has 13 amino acids. Germline values: CDR1 MGHDK, CDR2 SYGVNS. Trimming left V 4 bases short and J 9 bases short, with 13 bases between. The CDR3 sequence is CASSGRQWGEQFF. The CDR3 nucleotides are TGTGCCAGCAGTGGAAGACAGTGGGGTGAGCAGTTCTTC. The whole variable domain, remainder taken from reference TRBV25-1 and TRBJ2-1, is EADIYQTPRYLVIGTGKKITLECSQTMGHDKMYWYQQDPGMELHLIHYSYGVNSTEKGDLSSESTVSRIRTEHFPLTLESARPSHTSQYLCASSGRQWGEQFFGPGTRLTVL.

There are many counts of this clonotype. The chain is built from TRBV7-2 and TRBJ2-2, with D possibly matching TRBD2 (5 bases). Germline V gives CDR1 SGHTA, CDR2 FQGNSA. The germline V and J ends were trimmed by 4 bases and 9 bases, with 12 bases remaining between them. The length of the CDR3 is 13 residues. The CDR3 region is CASSSERRWELFF. CDR3 DNA sequence: TGTGCCAGCAGCTCCGAGAGGAGGTGGGAGCTGTTTTTT.

The chain carries TRBV29-1 and TRBJ1-5; TRBD1 matches at 7 bases. Germline V lookup: CDR1 SQVTM, CDR2 ANQGSEA. J lost 1 base, V lost 6 bases, and 9 bases had no gene match. The CDR3 runs to 15 residues. The CDR3 is CSVVIQGSSNQPQHF. The CDR3 nucleotides read TGCAGCGTGGTGATACAGGGGAGCAGCAATCAGCCCCAGCATTTT. Combining the CDR3 with reference TRBV29-1 and TRBJ1-5 gives the whole variable domain SAVISQKPSRDICQRGTSLTIQCQVDSQVTMMFWYRQQPGQSLTLIATANQGSEATYESGFVIDKFPISRPNLTFSTLTVSNMSPEDSSIYLCSVVIQGSSNQPQHFGDGTRLSIL.

This CDR3 is CASSLGLAGDTQYF. The CDR3 nucleotides read TGCGCCAGCAGCTTGGGACTAGCGGGAGATACGCAGTATTTT. V gene TRBV5-1 combines with J gene TRBJ2-3; TRBD2 aligns across 10 bases. The J segment lost 5 bases and the V segment lost 0 bases, leaving 0 bases of the junction unmatched. CDR3 length: 14 residues. Germline CDR1 SGHRS, CDR2 YFSETQ.

This clonotype was observed a handful of times. The chain carries TRBV13 and TRBJ1-1, with 8 bases lining up with TRBD1. Per germline, CDR1 PRHDT and CDR2 FYEKMQ (reference sequence). This CDR3 has 15 residues. The ends lost 4 bases at V and 3 bases at J; junction bases unmatched: 7. The CDR3 coding sequence is TGTGCCAGCAGCTCTCGGACAGGGTTTTACACTGAAGCTTTCTTT. It codes for CASSSRTGFYTEAFF.

The V call is TRBV5-1, the J call TRBJ2-2; possible D gene TRBD2, 5 bases. The V gene's germline CDR1 is SGHRS and CDR2 YFSETQ. The V gene lost 0 bases and the J gene lost 1 base, with 7 bases spanning the gap. The CDR3 consists of 15 residues. The CDR3 is CASSLAAGNTGELFF. As DNA, the CDR3 is TGCGCCAGCAGCTTGGCCGCGGGGAACACCGGGGAGCTGTTTTTT.

This clonotype is judged large. CDR3 in DNA: TGCAGTGCTAGTTTACGGGGGGCCTTCTCAGATACGCAGTATTTT. Its protein is CSASLRGAFSDTQYF. V gene TRBV20-1 combines with J gene TRBJ2-3; a possible D gene is TRBD2 (7 bases). The ends were cut back, 3 bases at V and 4 bases at J, with 17 bases in the middle. CDR1 is DFQATT, CDR2 SNEGSKA, per germline (reference sequence). This CDR3 has 15 amino acids.